The sample holds many counts of the clone carrying this T cell receptor (beta chain). Its matching antigen is unknown. TCRdb itself ran the 5' RACE reads through MiXCR, one entry per CDR3 protein. The repertoire holds about 130,000 distinct CDR3 sequences, with about 6.4% as singletons. This entry is derived from a study of CD8 T cells in ankylosing spondylitis. The ends were cut back, 4 bases at V and 0 bases at J, with 8 bases in the middle. CDR3 length: 14 amino acids. The V gene's germline CDR1 is SGHRS and CDR2 YFSETQ. Findings of the study overall: Ankylosing spondylitis blood appeared to carry a characteristic TCR beta motif of roughly 8 highly homologous variants. Some motif variants were previously reported in reactive arthritis synovial fluid and blood. The study looked at matched synovial fluid samples from ankylosing spondylitis patients. Disease-linked clones were reported to be significantly enriched there.

V and J are TRBV5-1 and TRBJ1-3; the D is unclear. This clonotype was obtained from a male donor with ankylosing spondylitis or in good health (not recorded which). Sequencing was done on a sample of blood, either unsorted or a sorted T cell fraction (not recorded which). The CDR3 DNA reads as TGCGCCAGCAGCCTAGATTACTCTGGAAACACCATATATTTT. It yields the protein CASSLDYSGNTIYF.